The rows below give T cell receptor beta chains drawn from one sample of a study of PD-L1 blockade in urothelial cancer. TCRdb keeps only in-frame clones here, not all; method: immunoSEQ multiplex PCR. The sample has approximately 110,000 clones, 70% to 85% seen once. Sequencing was performed on PBMCs, taken around atezolizumab (anti-PD-L1) treatment. These receptors came from a man aged 45-60 years with urothelial cancer. CDR3s include the opening cysteine and the closing phenylalanine or tryptophan. The order of the fields is V gene, clone size, J gene, CDR3 protein. Clone size, where shown, is once, few, many, or a class for clones that have expanded.

v_call: TRBV11-3; clone_size: .; j_call: TRBJ2-3; cdr3_aa: CASSLYGGDTDTQYF
v_call: TRBV19; clone_size: .; j_call: TRBJ2-5; cdr3_aa: CASTNRGSVEETQYF
v_call: TRBV5-8; clone_size: .; j_call: TRBJ2-5; cdr3_aa: CASTRQFQETQYF
v_call: TRBV30; clone_size: .; j_call: TRBJ1-2; cdr3_aa: CAWSAQTGTGAGYTF
v_call: TRBV7-2; clone_size: .; j_call: TRBJ1-1; cdr3_aa: CASSLNRGNTEAFF
v_call: TRBV6-5; clone_size: .; j_call: TRBJ2-7; cdr3_aa: CASSYTDGREYF
v_call: TRBV6-1; clone_size: .; j_call: TRBJ1-4; cdr3_aa: CASSESSTGSGGKLFF
v_call: TRBV6-6; clone_size: .; j_call: TRBJ1-4; cdr3_aa: CASSYRTADEKLFF
v_call: TRBV7-2; clone_size: .; j_call: TRBJ1-2; cdr3_aa: CASSPGQNYGYTF
v_call: TRBV30; clone_size: few; j_call: TRBJ1-6; cdr3_aa: CAWSVSGGGSPLHF
v_call: TRBV19; clone_size: .; j_call: TRBJ2-5; cdr3_aa: CASSILGQGVTQYF
v_call: TRBV5-1; clone_size: .; j_call: TRBJ1-1; cdr3_aa: CASSLAEGAWVNTEAFF
v_call: TRBV27; clone_size: .; j_call: TRBJ2-7; cdr3_aa: CASSLSGSGIGEQYF
v_call: TRBV7-9; clone_size: .; j_call: TRBJ1-1; cdr3_aa: CASSHRERGSNTEAFF
v_call: TRBV4-2; clone_size: once; j_call: TRBJ2-7; cdr3_aa: CASSQDEQGAYEQYF
v_call: TRBV10-3; clone_size: once; j_call: TRBJ2-2; cdr3_aa: CAIRPTSGGNTGELFF
v_call: TRBV19; clone_size: .; j_call: TRBJ2-7; cdr3_aa: CASSPRPVGGAAYEQYF
v_call: TRBV20-1; clone_size: .; j_call: TRBJ2-5; cdr3_aa: CSARGETQYF
v_call: TRBV13; clone_size: once; j_call: TRBJ2-7; cdr3_aa: CASSLDGSPSLEQYF
v_call: TRBV5-1; clone_size: .; j_call: TRBJ2-7; cdr3_aa: CASSIDREIYEQYF
v_call: TRBV11-2; clone_size: few; j_call: TRBJ2-2; cdr3_aa: CASSLGWGQGRTGELFF
v_call: TRBV7-9; clone_size: .; j_call: TRBJ1-3; cdr3_aa: CASSLDRHSGNTIYF
v_call: TRBV19; clone_size: .; j_call: TRBJ2-5; cdr3_aa: CASSKGLAGRETQYF
v_call: TRBV6-1; clone_size: .; j_call: TRBJ1-1; cdr3_aa: CAGGSEAFF
v_call: TRBV28; clone_size: .; j_call: TRBJ2-1; cdr3_aa: CASSQNGRASRNEQFF
v_call: TRBV5-1; clone_size: .; j_call: TRBJ2-3; cdr3_aa: CASSLGQGAATQYF
v_call: TRBV19; clone_size: .; j_call: TRBJ2-1; cdr3_aa: CASSPRDIVKGNEQFF
v_call: TRBV6-5; clone_size: .; j_call: TRBJ1-1; cdr3_aa: CASNQWAGMNTEAFF
v_call: TRBV11-3; clone_size: .; j_call: TRBJ2-5; cdr3_aa: CASSFQGGQETQYF
v_call: TRBV5-1; clone_size: few; j_call: TRBJ2-1; cdr3_aa: CASSPSGGSYNEQFF
v_call: TRBV28; clone_size: .; j_call: TRBJ2-7; cdr3_aa: CASSKSSEYEQYF
v_call: TRBV28; clone_size: .; j_call: TRBJ2-7; cdr3_aa: CASSLELGAGGSYEQYF
v_call: TRBV2; clone_size: .; j_call: TRBJ1-1; cdr3_aa: CARATLGENTEAFF
v_call: TRBV5-1; clone_size: .; j_call: TRBJ2-2; cdr3_aa: CASSARGKNTGELFF
v_call: TRBV7-9; clone_size: .; j_call: TRBJ2-3; cdr3_aa: CASSLASGDTQYF
v_call: TRBV4-2; clone_size: .; j_call: TRBJ2-1; cdr3_aa: CASSQVSPSGSSYNEQFF
v_call: TRBV7-9; clone_size: .; j_call: TRBJ2-2; cdr3_aa: CASSSTSGVLGELFF
v_call: TRBV2; clone_size: once; j_call: TRBJ1-1; cdr3_aa: CASRRQVNTEAFF
v_call: TRBV19; clone_size: .; j_call: TRBJ1-1; cdr3_aa: CASRPGSWTTEAFF
v_call: TRBV9; clone_size: .; j_call: TRBJ2-1; cdr3_aa: CASSVAAGLINEQFF
v_call: TRBV7-3; clone_size: .; j_call: TRBJ2-2; cdr3_aa: CASSPTGADTGELFF
v_call: TRBV5-1; clone_size: .; j_call: TRBJ2-6; cdr3_aa: CASSLQGNGANVLTF